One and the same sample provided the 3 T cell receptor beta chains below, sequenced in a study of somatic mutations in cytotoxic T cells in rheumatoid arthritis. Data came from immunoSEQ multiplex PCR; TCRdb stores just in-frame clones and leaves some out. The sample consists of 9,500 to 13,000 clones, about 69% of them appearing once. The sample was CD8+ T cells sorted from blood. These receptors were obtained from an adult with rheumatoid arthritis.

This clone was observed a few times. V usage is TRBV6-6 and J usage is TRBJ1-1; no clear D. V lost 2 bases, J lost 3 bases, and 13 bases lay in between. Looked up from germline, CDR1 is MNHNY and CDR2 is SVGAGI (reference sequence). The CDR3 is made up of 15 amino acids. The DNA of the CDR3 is TGTGCCAGCAGTTACCGATTGGGCACAGACACTGAAGCTTTCTTT. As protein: CASSYRLGTDTEAFF.

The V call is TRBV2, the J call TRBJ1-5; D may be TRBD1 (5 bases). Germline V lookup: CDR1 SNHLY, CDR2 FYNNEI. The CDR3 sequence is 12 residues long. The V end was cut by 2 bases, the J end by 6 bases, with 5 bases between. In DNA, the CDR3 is TGTGCCAGCAGTGAACAGGGTCAGCCCCAGCATTTT. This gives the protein CASSEQGQPQHF.

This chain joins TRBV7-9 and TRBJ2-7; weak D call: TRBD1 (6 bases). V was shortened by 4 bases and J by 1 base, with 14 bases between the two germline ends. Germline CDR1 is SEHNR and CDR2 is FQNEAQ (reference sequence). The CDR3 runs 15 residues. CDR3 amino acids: CASSSGTYLSYEQYF. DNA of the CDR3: TGTGCCAGCAGCTCCGGGACATATCTATCCTACGAGCAGTACTTC.